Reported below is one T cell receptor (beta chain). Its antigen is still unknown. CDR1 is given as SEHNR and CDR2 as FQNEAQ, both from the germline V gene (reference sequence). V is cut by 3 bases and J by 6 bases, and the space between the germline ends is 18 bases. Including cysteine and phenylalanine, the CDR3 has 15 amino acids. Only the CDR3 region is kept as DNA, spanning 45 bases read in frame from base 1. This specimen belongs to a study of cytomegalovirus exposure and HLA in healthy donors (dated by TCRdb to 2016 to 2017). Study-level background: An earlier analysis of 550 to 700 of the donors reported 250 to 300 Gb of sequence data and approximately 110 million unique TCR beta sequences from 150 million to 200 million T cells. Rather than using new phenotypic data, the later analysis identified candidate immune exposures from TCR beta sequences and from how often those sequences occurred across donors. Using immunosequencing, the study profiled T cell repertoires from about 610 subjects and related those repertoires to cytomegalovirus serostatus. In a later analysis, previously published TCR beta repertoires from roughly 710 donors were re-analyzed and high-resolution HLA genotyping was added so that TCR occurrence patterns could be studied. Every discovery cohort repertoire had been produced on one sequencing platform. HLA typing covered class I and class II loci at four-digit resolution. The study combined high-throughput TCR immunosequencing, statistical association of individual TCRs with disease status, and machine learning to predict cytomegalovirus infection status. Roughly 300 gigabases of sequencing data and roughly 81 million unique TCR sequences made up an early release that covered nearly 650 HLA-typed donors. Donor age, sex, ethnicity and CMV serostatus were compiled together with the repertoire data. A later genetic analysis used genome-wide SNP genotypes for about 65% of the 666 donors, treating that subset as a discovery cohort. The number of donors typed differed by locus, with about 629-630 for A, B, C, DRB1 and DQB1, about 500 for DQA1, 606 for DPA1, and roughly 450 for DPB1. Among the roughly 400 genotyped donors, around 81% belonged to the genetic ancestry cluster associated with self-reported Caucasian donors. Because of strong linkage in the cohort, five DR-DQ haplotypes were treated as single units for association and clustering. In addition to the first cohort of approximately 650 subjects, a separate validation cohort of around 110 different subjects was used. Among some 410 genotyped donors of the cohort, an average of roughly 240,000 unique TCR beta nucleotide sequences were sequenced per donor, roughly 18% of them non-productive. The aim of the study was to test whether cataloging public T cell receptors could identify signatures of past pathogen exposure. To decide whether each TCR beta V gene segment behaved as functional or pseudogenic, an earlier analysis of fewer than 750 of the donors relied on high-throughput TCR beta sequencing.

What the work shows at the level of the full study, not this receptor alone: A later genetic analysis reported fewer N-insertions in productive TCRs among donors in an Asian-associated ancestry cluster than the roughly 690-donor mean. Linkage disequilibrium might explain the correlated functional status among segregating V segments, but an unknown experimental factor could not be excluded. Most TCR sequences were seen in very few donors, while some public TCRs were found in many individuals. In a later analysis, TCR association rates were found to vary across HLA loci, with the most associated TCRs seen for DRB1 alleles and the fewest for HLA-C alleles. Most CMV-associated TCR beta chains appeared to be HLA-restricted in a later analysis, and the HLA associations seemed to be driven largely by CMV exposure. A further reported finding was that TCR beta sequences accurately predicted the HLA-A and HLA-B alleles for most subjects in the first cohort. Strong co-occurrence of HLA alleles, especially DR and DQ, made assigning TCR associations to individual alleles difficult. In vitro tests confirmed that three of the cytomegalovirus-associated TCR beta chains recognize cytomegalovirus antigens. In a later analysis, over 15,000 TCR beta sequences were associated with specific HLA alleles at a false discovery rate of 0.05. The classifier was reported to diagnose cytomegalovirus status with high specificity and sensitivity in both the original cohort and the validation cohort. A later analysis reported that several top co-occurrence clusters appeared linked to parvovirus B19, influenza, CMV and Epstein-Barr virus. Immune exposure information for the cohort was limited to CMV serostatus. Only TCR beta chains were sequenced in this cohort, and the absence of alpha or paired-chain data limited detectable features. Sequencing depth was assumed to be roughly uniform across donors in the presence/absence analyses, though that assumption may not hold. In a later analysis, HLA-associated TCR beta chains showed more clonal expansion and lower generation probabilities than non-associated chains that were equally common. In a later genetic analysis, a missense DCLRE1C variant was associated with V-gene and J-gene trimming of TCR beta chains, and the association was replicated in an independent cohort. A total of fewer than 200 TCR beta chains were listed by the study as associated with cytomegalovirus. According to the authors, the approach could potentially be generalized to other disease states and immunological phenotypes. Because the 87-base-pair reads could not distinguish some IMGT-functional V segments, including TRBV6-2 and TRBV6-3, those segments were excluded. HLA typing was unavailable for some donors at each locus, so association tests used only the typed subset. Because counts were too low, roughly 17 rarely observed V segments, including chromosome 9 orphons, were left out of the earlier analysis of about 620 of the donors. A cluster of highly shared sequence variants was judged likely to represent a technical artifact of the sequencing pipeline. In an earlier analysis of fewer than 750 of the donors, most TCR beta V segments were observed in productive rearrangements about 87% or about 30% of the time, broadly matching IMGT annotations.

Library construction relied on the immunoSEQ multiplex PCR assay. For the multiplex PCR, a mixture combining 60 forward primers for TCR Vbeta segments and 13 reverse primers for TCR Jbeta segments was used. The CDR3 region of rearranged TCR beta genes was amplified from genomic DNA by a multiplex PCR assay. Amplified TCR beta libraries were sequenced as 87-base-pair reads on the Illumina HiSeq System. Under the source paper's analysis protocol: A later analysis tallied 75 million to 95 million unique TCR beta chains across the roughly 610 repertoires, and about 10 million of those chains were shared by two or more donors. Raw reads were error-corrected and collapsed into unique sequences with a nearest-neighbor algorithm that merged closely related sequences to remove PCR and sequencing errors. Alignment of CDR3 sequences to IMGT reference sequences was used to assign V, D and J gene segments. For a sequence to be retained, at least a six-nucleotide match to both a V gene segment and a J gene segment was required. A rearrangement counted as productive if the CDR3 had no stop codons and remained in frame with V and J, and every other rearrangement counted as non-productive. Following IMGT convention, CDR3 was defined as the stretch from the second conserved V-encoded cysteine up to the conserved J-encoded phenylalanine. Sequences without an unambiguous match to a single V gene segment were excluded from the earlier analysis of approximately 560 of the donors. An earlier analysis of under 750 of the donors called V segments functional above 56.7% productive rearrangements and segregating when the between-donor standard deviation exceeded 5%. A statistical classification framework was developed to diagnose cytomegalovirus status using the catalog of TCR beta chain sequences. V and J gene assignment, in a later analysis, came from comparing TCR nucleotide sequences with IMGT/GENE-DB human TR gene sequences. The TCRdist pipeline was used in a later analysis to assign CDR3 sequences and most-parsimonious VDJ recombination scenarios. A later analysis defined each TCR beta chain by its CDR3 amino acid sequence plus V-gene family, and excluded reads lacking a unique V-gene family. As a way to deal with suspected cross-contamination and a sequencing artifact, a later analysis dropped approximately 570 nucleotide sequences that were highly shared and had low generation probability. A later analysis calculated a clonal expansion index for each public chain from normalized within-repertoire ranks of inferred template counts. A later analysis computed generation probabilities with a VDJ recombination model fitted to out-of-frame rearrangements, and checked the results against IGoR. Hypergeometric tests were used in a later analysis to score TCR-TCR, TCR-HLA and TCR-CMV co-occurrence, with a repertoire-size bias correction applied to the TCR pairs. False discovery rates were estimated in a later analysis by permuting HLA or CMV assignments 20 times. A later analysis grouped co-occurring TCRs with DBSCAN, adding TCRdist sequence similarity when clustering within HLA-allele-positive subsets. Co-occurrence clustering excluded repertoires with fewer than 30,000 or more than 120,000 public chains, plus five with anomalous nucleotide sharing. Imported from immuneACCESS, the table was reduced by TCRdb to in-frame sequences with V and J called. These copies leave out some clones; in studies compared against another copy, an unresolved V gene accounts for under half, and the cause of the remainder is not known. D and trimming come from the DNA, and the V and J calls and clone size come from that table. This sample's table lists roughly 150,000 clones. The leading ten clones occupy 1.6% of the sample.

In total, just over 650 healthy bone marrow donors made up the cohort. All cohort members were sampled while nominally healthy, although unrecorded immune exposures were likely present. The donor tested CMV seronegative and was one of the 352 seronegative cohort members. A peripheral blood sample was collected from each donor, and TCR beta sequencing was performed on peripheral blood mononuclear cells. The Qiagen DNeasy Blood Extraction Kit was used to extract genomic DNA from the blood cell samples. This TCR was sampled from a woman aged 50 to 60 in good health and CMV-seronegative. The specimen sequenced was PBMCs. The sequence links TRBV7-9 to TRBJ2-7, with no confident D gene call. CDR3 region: CASSFQTLVVSEQYF. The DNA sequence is TGTGCCAGCAGCTTCCAGACATTGGTTGTTTCCGAGCAGTACTTC.